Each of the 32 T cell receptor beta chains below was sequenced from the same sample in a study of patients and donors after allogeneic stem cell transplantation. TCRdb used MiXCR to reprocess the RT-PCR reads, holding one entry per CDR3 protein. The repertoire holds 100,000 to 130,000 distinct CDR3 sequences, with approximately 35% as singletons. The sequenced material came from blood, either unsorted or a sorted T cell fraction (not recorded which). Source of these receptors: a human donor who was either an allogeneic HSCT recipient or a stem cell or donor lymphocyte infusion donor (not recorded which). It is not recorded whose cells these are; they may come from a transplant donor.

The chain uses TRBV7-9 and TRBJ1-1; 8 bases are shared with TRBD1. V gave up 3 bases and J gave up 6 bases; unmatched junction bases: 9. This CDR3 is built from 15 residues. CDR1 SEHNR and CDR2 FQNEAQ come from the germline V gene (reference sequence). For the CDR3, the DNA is TGTGCCAGCAGCTTCCTACGGACAGGGAAGCCTGAAGCTTTCTTT. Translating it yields CASSFLRTGKPEAFF.

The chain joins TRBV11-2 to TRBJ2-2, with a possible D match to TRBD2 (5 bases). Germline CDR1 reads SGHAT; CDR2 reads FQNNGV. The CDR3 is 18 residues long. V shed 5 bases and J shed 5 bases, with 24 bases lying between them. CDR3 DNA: TGTGCCAGCAGCCTAGTCGGGGTTTCGGGATTCAATACCGGGGAGCTGTTTTTT. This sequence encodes CASSLVGVSGFNTGELFF. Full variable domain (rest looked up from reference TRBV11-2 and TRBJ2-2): EAGVAQSPRYKIIEKRQSVAFWCNPISGHATLYWYQQILGQGPKLLIQFQNNGVVDDSQLPKDRFSAERLKGVDSTLKIQPAKLEDSAVYLCASSLVGVSGFNTGELFFGEGSRLTVL.

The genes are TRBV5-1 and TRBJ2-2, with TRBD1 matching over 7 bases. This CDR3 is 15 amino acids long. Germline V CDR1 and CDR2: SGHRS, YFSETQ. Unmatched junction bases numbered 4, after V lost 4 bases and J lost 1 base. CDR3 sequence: CASSPTGQNTGELFF. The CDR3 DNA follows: TGCGCCAGCAGCCCGACAGGGCAGAACACCGGGGAGCTGTTTTTT. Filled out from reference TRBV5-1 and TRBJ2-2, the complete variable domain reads KAGVTQTPRYLIKTRGQQVTLSCSPISGHRSVSWYQQTPGQGLQFLFEYFSETQRNKGNFPGRFSGRQFSNSRSEMNVSTLELGDSALYLCASSPTGQNTGELFFGEGSRLTVL.

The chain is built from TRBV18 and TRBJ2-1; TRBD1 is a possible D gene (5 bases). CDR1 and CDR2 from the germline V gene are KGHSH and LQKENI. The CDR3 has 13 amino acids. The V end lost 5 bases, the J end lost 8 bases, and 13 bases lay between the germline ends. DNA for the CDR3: TGTGCCAGCTCATCACAGGCGGTATATGAGCAGTTCTTC. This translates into CASSSQAVYEQFF.

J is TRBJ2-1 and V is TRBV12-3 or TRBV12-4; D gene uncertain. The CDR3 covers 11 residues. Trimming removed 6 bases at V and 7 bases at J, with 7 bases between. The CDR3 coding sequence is TGTGCCAGCAGGGTTGCGAATGAGCAGTTCTTC. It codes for CASRVANEQFF.

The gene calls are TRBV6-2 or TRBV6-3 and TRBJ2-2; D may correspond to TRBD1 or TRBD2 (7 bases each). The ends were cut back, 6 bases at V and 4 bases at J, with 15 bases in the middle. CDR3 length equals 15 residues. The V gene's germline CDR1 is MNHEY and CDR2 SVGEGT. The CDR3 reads CASSQGGKSTGELFF. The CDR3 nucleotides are TGTGCCAGCAGCCAGGGGGGGAAGAGCACCGGGGAGCTGTTTTTT.

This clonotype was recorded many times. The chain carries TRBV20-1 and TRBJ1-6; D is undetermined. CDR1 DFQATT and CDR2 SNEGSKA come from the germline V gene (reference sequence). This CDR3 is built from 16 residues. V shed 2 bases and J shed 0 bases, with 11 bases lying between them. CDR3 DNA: TGCAGTGCTAGAAGGACGGCGAGCTCCTATAATTCACCCCTCCACTTT. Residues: CSARRTASSYNSPLHF.

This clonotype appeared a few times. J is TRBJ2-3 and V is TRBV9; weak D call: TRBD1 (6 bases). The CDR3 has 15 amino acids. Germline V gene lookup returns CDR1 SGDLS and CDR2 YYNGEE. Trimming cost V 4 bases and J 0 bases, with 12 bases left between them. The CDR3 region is CASSPTGPSTDTQYF. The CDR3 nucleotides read TGTGCCAGCAGCCCGACAGGACCTAGCACAGATACGCAGTATTTT.

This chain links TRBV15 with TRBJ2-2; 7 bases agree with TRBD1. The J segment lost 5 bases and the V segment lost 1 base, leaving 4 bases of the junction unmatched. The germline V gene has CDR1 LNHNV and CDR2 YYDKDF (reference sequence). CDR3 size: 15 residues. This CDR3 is CATSRVTGTTGELFF. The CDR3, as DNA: TGTGCCACCAGCAGAGTGACAGGGACGACCGGGGAGCTGTTTTTT.

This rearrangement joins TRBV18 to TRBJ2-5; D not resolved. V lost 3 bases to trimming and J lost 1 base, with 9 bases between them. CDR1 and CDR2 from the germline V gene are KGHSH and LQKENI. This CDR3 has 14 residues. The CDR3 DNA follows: TGTGCCAGCTCACCTGATCAGATCCAAGAGACCCAGTACTTC. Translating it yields CASSPDQIQETQYF.

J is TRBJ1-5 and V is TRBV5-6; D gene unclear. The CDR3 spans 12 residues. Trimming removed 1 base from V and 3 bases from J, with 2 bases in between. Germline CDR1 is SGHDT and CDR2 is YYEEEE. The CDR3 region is CASSLLNQPQHF. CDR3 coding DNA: TGTGCCAGCAGCTTGCTCAATCAGCCCCAGCATTTT.

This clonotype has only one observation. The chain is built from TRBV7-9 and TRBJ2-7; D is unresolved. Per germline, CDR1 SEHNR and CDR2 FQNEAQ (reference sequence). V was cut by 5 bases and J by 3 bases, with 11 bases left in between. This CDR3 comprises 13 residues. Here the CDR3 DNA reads TGTGCCAGCAGCCCTGTTTCGGGCTACGAGCAGTACTTC. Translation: CASSPVSGYEQYF.

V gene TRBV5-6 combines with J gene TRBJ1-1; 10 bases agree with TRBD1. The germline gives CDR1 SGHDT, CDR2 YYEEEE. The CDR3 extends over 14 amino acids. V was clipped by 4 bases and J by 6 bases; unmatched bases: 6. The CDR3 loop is CASSLPDRGPEAFF. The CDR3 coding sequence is TGTGCCAGCAGCCTCCCTGACAGGGGGCCTGAAGCTTTCTTT.

CDR3 sequence (DNA): TGTGCCAGCAGTAAAAACAGGGTGCATTTACCCACAGATACGCAGTATTTT. It translates to CASSKNRVHLPTDTQYF. This chain links TRBV12-3 or TRBV12-4 with TRBJ2-3; weak D call: TRBD1 (6 bases). The V end was cut by 5 bases, the J end by 2 bases, with 20 bases between. This CDR3 contains 17 residues.

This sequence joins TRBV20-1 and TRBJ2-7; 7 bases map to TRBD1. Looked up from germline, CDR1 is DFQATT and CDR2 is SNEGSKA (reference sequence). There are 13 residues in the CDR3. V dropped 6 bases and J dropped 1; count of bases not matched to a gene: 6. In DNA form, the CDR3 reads TGCAGTGCGGGGACAGAAAAGTCCTACGAGCAGTACTTC. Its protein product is CSAGTEKSYEQYF.

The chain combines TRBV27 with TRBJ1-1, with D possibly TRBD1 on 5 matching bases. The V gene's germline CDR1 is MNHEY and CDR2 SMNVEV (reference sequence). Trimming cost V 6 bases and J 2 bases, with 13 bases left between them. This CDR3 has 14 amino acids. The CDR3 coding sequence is TGTGCCAGCAGGATACAGAGGGGCAACACTGAAGCTTTCTTT. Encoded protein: CASRIQRGNTEAFF.

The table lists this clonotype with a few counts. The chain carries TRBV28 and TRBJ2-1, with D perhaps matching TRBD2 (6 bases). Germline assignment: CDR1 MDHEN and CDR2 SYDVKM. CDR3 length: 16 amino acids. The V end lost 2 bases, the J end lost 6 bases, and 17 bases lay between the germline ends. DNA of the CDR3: TGTGCCAGCAGTTTACCGAGAAGGGACTTCCTCAATGAGCAGTTCTTC. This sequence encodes CASSLPRRDFLNEQFF.

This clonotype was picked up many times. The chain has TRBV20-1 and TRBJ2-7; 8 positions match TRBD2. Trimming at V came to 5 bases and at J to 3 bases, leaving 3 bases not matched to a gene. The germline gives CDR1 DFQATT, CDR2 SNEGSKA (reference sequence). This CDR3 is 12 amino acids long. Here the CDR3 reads CSAGSGIYEQYF. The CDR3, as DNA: TGCAGTGCTGGTAGCGGGATCTACGAGCAGTACTTC.

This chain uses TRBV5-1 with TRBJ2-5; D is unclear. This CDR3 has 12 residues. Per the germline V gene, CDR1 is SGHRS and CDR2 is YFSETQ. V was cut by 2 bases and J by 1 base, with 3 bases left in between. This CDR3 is CASSFPQETQYF. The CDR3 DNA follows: TGCGCCAGCAGCTTCCCCCAAGAGACCCAGTACTTC. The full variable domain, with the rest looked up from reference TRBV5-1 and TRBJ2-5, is KAGVTQTPRYLIKTRGQQVTLSCSPISGHRSVSWYQQTPGQGLQFLFEYFSETQRNKGNFPGRFSGRQFSNSRSEMNVSTLELGDSALYLCASSFPQETQYFGPGTRLLVL.

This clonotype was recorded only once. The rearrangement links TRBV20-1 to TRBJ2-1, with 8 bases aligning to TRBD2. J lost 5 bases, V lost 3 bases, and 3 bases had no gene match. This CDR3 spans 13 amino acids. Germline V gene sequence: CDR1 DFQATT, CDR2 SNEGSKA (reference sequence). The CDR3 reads CSASSGGHNEQFF. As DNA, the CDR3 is TGCAGTGCTAGCTCGGGAGGGCACAATGAGCAGTTCTTC.

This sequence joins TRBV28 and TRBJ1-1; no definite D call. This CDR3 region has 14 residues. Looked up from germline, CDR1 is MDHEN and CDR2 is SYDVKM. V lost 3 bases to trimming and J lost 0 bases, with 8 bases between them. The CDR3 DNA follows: TGTGCCAGCAGTTTTCTCCGTATGAACACTGAAGCTTTCTTT. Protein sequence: CASSFLRMNTEAFF. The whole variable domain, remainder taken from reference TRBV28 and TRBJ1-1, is DVKVTQSSRYLVKRTGEKVFLECVQDMDHENMFWYRQDPGLGLRLIYFSYDVKMKEKGDIPEGYSVSREKKERFSLILESASTNQTSMYLCASSFLRMNTEAFFGQGTRLTVV.

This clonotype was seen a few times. CDR3 sequence: CASSRRAGVGLSSGNTIYF. In DNA, the CDR3 is TGTGCCAGCAGCCGTCGGGCCGGAGTAGGACTTAGCTCTGGAAACACCATATATTTT. V is TRBV7-9 and J is TRBJ1-3; D gene ambiguous. The CDR3 runs 19 residues. The germline V gene encodes CDR1 SEHNR and CDR2 FQNEAQ (reference sequence). The V end lost 5 bases, the J end lost 0 bases, and 23 bases lay between the germline ends.

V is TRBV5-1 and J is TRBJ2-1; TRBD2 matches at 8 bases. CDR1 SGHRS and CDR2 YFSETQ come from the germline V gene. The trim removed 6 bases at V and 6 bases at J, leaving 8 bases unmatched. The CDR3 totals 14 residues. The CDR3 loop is CASTTQTSANEQFF. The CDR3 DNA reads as TGCGCCAGCACCACCCAGACTAGCGCCAATGAGCAGTTCTTC.

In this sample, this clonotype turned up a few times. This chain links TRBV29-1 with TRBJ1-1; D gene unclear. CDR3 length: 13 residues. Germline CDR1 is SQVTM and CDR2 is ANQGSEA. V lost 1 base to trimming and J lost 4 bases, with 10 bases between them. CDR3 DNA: TGCAGCGTTGAAGCCCCGGGAGGCACTGAAGCTTTCTTT. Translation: CSVEAPGGTEAFF. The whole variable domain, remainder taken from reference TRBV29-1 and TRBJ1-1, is SAVISQKPSRDICQRGTSLTIQCQVDSQVTMMFWYRQQPGQSLTLIATANQGSEATYESGFVIDKFPISRPNLTFSTLTVSNMSPEDSSIYLCSVEAPGGTEAFFGQGTRLTVV.

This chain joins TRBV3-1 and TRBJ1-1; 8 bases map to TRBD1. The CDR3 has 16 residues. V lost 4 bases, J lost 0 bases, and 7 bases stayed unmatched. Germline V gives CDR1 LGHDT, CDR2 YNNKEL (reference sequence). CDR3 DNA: TGTGCCAGCAGCCCCGGACAGGGAAGGTTGAACACTGAAGCTTTCTTT. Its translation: CASSPGQGRLNTEAFF.

CDR3 residues: CASTQQEVTGELFF. The CDR3 DNA follows: TGTGCCAGCACCCAACAGGAAGTCACCGGGGAGCTGTTTTTT. This chain links TRBV28 with TRBJ2-2, with D perhaps matching TRBD1 (5 bases). V was cut by 7 bases and J by 4 bases, with 13 bases left in between. Germline assignment: CDR1 MDHEN and CDR2 SYDVKM. The length of the CDR3 is 14 residues.

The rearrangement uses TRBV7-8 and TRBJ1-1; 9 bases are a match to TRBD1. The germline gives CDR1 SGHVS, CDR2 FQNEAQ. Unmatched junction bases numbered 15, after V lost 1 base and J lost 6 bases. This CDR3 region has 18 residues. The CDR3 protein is CASSLERQGGPWIPEAFF. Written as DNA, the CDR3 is TGTGCCAGCAGCTTAGAGAGACAGGGGGGACCTTGGATACCTGAAGCTTTCTTT.

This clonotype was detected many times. CDR3 amino acids: CSAYNGVGSYNSPLHF. In DNA, the CDR3 is TGCAGTGCTTATAACGGGGTTGGCTCCTATAATTCACCCCTCCACTTT. The genes are TRBV20-1 and TRBJ1-6; D is undetermined. V was clipped by 5 bases and J by 0 bases, with 14 bases between them. Germline assignment: CDR1 DFQATT and CDR2 SNEGSKA (reference sequence). The CDR3 has 16 residues.

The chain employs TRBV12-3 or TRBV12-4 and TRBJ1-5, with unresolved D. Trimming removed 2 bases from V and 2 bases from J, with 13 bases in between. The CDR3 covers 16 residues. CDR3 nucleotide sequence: TGTGCCAGCAGTTTATACAAGGGTAGGCGCAATCAGCCCCAGCATTTT. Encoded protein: CASSLYKGRRNQPQHF.

The CDR3 nucleotides read TGTGCCAGCAGTCAAGGGGGACTAGGAAAAAACATTCAGTACTTC. This sequence encodes CASSQGGLGKNIQYF. The genes are TRBV2 and TRBJ2-4, with 8 bases lining up with TRBD2. Looked up from germline, CDR1 is SNHLY and CDR2 is FYNNEI. After removal of 5 bases from V and 4 bases from J, the junction contained 7 bases not matched to a gene. The CDR3 covers 15 residues.

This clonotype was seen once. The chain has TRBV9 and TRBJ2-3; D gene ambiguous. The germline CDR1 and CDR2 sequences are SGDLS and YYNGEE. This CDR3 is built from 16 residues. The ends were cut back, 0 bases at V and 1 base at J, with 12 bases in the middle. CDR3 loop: CASSVGVGVGTDTQYF. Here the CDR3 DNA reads TGTGCCAGCAGCGTAGGGGTGGGCGTAGGCACAGATACGCAGTATTTT.

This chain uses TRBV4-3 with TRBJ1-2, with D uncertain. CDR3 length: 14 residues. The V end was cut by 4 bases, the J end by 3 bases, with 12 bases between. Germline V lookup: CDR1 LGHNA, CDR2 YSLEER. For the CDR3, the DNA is TGCGCCAGCAGCCGAGGAGTCACAGACTATGGCTACACCTTC. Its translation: CASSRGVTDYGYTF.